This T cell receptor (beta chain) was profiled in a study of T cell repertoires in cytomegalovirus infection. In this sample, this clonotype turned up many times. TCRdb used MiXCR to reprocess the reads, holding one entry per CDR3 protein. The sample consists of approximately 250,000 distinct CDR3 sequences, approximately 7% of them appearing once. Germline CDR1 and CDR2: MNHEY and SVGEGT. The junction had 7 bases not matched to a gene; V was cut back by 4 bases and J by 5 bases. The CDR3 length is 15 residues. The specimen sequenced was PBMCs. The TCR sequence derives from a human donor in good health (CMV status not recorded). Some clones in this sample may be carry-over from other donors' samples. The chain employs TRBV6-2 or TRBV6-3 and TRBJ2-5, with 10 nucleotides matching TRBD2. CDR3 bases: TGTGCCAGCAGTTCTCAGCGGGGGGGTCGGGAGACCCAGTACTTC. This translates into CASSSQRGGRETQYF.